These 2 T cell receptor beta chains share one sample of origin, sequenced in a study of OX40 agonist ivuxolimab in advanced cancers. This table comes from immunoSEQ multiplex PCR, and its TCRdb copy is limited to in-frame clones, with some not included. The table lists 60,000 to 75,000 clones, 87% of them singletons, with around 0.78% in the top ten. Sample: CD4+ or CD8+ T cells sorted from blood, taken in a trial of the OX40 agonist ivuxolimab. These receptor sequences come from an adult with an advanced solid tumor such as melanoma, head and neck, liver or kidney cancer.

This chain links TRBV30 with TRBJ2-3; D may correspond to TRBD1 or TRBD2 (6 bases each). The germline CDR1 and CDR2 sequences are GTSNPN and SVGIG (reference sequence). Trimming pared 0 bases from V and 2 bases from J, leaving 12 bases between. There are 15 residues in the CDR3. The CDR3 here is CAWSVLGGYTDTQYF. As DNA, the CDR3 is TGTGCCTGGAGTGTACTGGGGGGCTACACAGATACGCAGTATTTT.

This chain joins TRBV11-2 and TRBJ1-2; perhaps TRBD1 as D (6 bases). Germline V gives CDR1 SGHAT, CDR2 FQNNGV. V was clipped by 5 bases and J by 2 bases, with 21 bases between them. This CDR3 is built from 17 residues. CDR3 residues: CASSRWGSNRANYGYTF. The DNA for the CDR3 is TGTGCCAGCAGCCGATGGGGTTCAAACAGGGCCAACTATGGCTACACCTTC. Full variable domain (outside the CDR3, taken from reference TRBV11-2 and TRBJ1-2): EAGVAQSPRYKIIEKRQSVAFWCNPISGHATLYWYQQILGQGPKLLIQFQNNGVVDDSQLPKDRFSAERLKGVDSTLKIQPAKLEDSAVYLCASSRWGSNRANYGYTFGSGTRLTVV.